The clone carrying this T cell receptor (beta chain) was seen only once. What it binds is not known. A much larger clone differs from this one at a single base, so this may be a read error. The time point was: newly diagnosed GD, antithyroid drugs for less than 3 months. From PBMCs, RNA was extracted and then used to make the TCR library. Graves' disease diagnosis was established per American Thyroid Association guidelines. Around 9.1 milliliters of peripheral blood were drawn into EDTA tubes. In building TCR beta libraries, iRepertoire HTBI primers were used together with Arm-PCR of CDR3 regions. TCRdb passed the multiplex PCR reads through MiXCR, listing each CDR3 protein once. There are approximately 480,000 distinct CDR3 sequences in the sample; under 20% occur only once, and more than 9% lies in the top ten. This sample was taken from a study of regulatory T cells in long-lasting Graves disease. Findings of the study overall: What was studied was peripheral blood only, and not thyroid tissue.

CDR3 length: 17 residues. The germline gives CDR1 SGHRS, CDR2 YFSETQ. Trimming cost V 0 bases and J 6 bases, with 18 bases left between them. This same sample was also taken into another study, of T cells in Graves' hyperthyroidism and ophthalmopathy.

The starting material was peripheral blood mononuclear cells (PBMCs), obtained at new diagnosis, from a patient treated with antithyroid drugs. This receptor was identified in a man aged 35-49 years with Graves disease. The chain has TRBV5-1 and TRBJ2-2; D possibly corresponds to TRBD1 (5 bases). As DNA, the CDR3 is TGCGCCAGCAGCTTGGCCAAGTTAGGGGATCAGTCCGGGGAGCTGTTTTTT. As protein: CASSLAKLGDQSGELFF.